These 10 T cell receptor beta chains came from one sample sequenced in a study of shared clonotypes between healthy human individuals. TCRdb's copy holds only in-frame clones and misses some; the assay was immunoSEQ multiplex PCR. The profile shows under 2,500,000 clones, approximately 95% of them singletons. The specimen sequenced was naive CD4+ T cells sorted from blood. As for subset: CD45RA+ positively selected. The source is a man between 18 and 29 years old in good health.

The CDR3 region has the DNA TGTGCCACCAGCAGAGATCGGGCGACCGATCAGCCCCAGCATTTT. As protein: CATSRDRATDQPQHF. The J gene is TRBJ1-5, the V gene TRBV15; D is undetermined. There are 15 residues in the CDR3. CDR1 and CDR2 from the germline V gene are LNHNV and YYDKDF (reference sequence). The ends were cut back, 0 bases at V and 5 bases at J, with 11 bases in the middle.

The chain joins TRBV7-2 to TRBJ2-1; 9 positions match TRBD1. V lost 5 bases to trimming and J lost 4 bases; unmatched junction nucleotides: 6. This CDR3 has 15 residues. The germline V gene encodes CDR1 SGHTA and CDR2 FQGNSA. The CDR3: CASSRGTGLYNEQFF. The CDR3 nucleotides are TGTGCCAGCAGCCGAGGGACAGGGCTTTACAATGAGCAGTTCTTC.

This chain joins TRBV7-2 and TRBJ2-3; no firm D call. Germline CDR1 SGHTA, CDR2 FQGNSA. The CDR3 spans 12 residues. V was trimmed by 10 bases and J by 0 bases, leaving 8 bases between them. The CDR3 bases are TGTGCCAACTCGGATAGCACAGATACGCAGTATTTT. Its translation: CANSDSTDTQYF.

The V call is TRBV25-1, the J call TRBJ2-3; possibly TRBD1 or TRBD2 for D (5 bases each). V was pared by 6 bases and J by 0 bases, with 16 bases between. CDR1 MGHDK and CDR2 SYGVNS come from the germline V gene. This CDR3 comprises 16 residues. This CDR3 is CASRSRGGSSTDTQYF. The CDR3 DNA follows: TGTGCCAGCAGATCCCGGGGCGGGTCTAGCACAGATACGCAGTATTTT. Full variable domain (rest looked up from reference TRBV25-1 and TRBJ2-3): EADIYQTPRYLVIGTGKKITLECSQTMGHDKMYWYQQDPGMELHLIHYSYGVNSTEKGDLSSESTVSRIRTEHFPLTLESARPSHTSQYLCASRSRGGSSTDTQYFGPGTRLTVL.

Here the CDR3 reads CASSFQRRGGTDTQYF. CDR3 sequence (DNA): TGTGCCAGCAGTTTCCAACGGCGGGGGGGCACAGATACGCAGTATTTT. This rearrangement joins TRBV28 to TRBJ2-3; 8 bases map to TRBD2. There are 16 residues in the CDR3. Germline CDR1 and CDR2: MDHEN and SYDVKM. V lost 3 bases and J lost 1; bases outside the gene matches: 6.

The J gene is TRBJ1-2, the V gene TRBV4-1; D gene unclear. Germline assignment: CDR1 MGHRA and CDR2 YSYEKL. With 1 base removed from V and 4 bases from J, the gap between germline ends came to 10 bases. The CDR3 covers 14 residues. CDR3: CASSQGARSYGYTF. CDR3 coding DNA: TGCGCCAGCAGCCAAGGGGCCAGGTCCTATGGCTACACCTTC.

In nucleotides, the CDR3 is TGTGCCAGCAGCTTAGCAGGACAGTTCGAGCAGTACTTC. Its protein product is CASSLAGQFEQYF. The rearrangement uses TRBV7-2 and TRBJ2-7; possibly TRBD1 for D (6 bases). Per germline, CDR1 SGHTA and CDR2 FQGNSA. The CDR3 totals 13 residues. V shed 0 bases and J shed 6 bases, with 9 bases lying between them.

The table lists this clone with a count of one. The chain uses TRBV5-8 and TRBJ2-7; TRBD1 aligns across 9 bases. The CDR3 consists of 15 residues. Trimming took 4 bases from V and 3 from J; bases not matched to a gene: 8. Germline values: CDR1 SGHTS, CDR2 YDEGEE. Here the CDR3 DNA reads TGTGCCAGCAGCCTAACCCCGGGACAGGGCTACGAGCAGTACTTC. It encodes CASSLTPGQGYEQYF.

The rearrangement links TRBV18 to TRBJ2-5; TRBD1 aligns across 8 bases. This CDR3 has 15 amino acids. Losses at the gene ends were 2 bases for V and 4 bases for J; bases not matched to a gene: 6. Germline CDR1 KGHSH, CDR2 LQKENI. For the CDR3, the DNA is TGTGCCAGCTCACCAGGGGCAGGGGGCGCAGAGACCCAGTACTTC. Residues: CASSPGAGGAETQYF.

Concerning this clone itself: The sample contains more than one DNA sequence encoding this CDR3. This sequence joins TRBV18 and TRBJ2-7; D ambiguous. Trimming took off 1 base at V and 1 base at J, with 5 bases between the two ends. Germline assignment: CDR1 KGHSH and CDR2 LQKENI. This CDR3 region has 13 residues. The DNA of the CDR3 is TGTGCCAGCTCACCACTAGGTTCCTACGAGCAGTACTTC. Encoded protein: CASSPLGSYEQYF.